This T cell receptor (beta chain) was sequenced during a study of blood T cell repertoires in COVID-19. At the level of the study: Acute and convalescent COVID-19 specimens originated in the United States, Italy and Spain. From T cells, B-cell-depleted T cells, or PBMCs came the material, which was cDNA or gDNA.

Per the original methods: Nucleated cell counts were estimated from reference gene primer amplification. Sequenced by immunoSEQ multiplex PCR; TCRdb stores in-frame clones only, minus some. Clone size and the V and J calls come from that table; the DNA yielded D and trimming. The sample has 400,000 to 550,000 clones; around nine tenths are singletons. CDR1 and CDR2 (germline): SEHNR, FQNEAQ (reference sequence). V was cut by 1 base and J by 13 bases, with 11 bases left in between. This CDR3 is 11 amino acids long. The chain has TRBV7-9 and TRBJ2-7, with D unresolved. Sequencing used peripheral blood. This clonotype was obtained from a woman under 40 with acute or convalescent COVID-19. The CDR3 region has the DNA TGTGCCAGCAGCTTAGGGGCCCAATCCTACTTC. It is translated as CASSLGAQSYF.